The source of this TCR beta chain is a study of regulatory T cells in long-lasting Graves disease. The study, taken as a whole, reports: Persistent disease samples used TRBV28, TRBJ1-2 and TRBJ2-5 preferentially. Comparison showed that persistent patients shared more public clonotypes (roughly 2,500) than new patients (nearly 1,000).

Arm-PCR of CDR3 regions and iRepertoire HTBI primers were the basis on which TCR beta libraries were built. In TCRdb, the multiplex PCR reads were re-called with MiXCR into one record per CDR3 protein. The sample lists some 320,000 distinct CDR3 sequences, 18% occurring once. This clonotype was seen repeatedly, ten times or more. The antigen is unknown. As to time point: newly diagnosed GD, antithyroid drugs for less than 3 months. The TCR library was made from RNA that had been extracted from PBMCs in TRIzol. The V end lost 4 bases, the J end lost 4 bases, and 15 bases lay between the germline ends. CDR1 and CDR2 (germline): SGHRS, YFSETQ. The CDR3 contains 14 residues.

This TCR was recovered from a female donor with Graves disease. J is TRBJ2-7 and V is TRBV5-1; the D gene is possibly TRBD1 (6 bases). The source was peripheral blood mononuclear cells (PBMCs), collected at new diagnosis, from a patient treated with antithyroid drugs. CDR3 sequence reads: CASSPGLQGYEQYF. The DNA for the CDR3 is TGCGCCAGCAGCCCAGGATTACAGGGATACGAGCAGTACTTC.